The following is a TCR beta chain sequence with its context. The data originate from a study of technical replicates of blood from a handful of donors. Per the germline V gene, CDR1 is LGHNA and CDR2 is YSLEER. V gave up 5 bases and J gave up 1 base, with 14 bases separating them. The CDR3 covers 15 residues. Profiled with immunoSEQ multiplex PCR; TCRdb holds only in-frame clones, not every one. The sample contains 85,000 to 95,000 clones, around 96% of which appear only once. The rearrangement joins TRBV4-3 to TRBJ1-1; a weak D match, TRBD1 (5 bases). The sample comprised T cells isolated from PBMCs. The sequence came from a human donor in good health. CDR3 region: CASSYDQGPNTEAFF. The DNA of the CDR3 is TGCGCCAGCAGCTACGACCAGGGCCCGAACACTGAAGCTTTCTTT.